This T cell receptor beta chain was documented in a study of CXCR3-negative and CXCR3-positive naive CD8 T cells. On this clonotype itself: Antigen specificity is unknown.

The study's findings and limits: TRB CDR3s of CXCR3-positive naive cells were more hydrophobic than those of CXCR3-negative naive cells. Naive CXCR3-negative cells resembled naive CXCR3-positive cells in TRBV-TRBJ usage; memory cells differed.

In germline, CDR1 is ENHRY, CDR2 SYGVKD. The CDR3 runs 11 residues. Preparation of TRB cDNA libraries relied on 5' RACE carrying UMI labels. TCRdb re-called the 5' RACE reads; one entry per CDR3 protein, DNA not given. Recorded for this sample: some 150,000 distinct CDR3 sequences. The sample was naive CXCR3+ CD8+ T cells from blood. Subset noted: CD45RO-CCR7+CD27+CD95- naive CD8+ T cells expressing CXCR3 (TNR3+). The sequence was collected from a human donor in good health. Some clones in this sample may be carry-over from other donors' samples. The chain employs TRBV10-3 and TRBJ2-7. CDR3 region: CAIGVTAEQYF.